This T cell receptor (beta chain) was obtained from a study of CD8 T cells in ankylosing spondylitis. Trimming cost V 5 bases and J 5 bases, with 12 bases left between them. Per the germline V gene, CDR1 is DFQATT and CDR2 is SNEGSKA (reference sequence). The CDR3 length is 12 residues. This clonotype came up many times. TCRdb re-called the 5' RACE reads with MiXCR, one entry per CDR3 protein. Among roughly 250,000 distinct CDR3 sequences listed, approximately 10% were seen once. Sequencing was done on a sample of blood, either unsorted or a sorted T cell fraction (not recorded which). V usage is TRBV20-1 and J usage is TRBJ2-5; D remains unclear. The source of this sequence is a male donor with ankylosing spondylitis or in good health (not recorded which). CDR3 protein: CSAPWLGETQYF. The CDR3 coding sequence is TGCAGTGCTCCCTGGCTCGGGGAGACCCAGTACTTC.